The 27 T cell receptor beta chains in this list originate from one sample, sequenced in a study of T-cell reconstitution after alpha-beta-depleted transplantation in children. Molecular barcoding with unique molecular identifiers was used for the TCRbeta library. MiXCR, run by TCRdb on the PCR reads, gives a single entry per CDR3 protein. The table records about 610,000 distinct CDR3 sequences, about 10% of them present only once. The source material was PBMCs from the stem cell graft donor, sampled from the stem cell graft. These receptor sequences come from a human donor who donated a stem cell graft to a child with acute myeloid leukemia.

The sample holds many counts of this clonotype. The chain couples TRBV11-1 to TRBJ2-3, with D possibly being TRBD1 or TRBD2 (6 bases each). V lost 5 bases and J lost 3, with 24 bases in between. The CDR3 is made up of 18 amino acids. Germline V gene lookup returns CDR1 SGHAT and CDR2 FQDESV (reference sequence). Written as DNA, the CDR3 is TGTGCCAGCAGCCTCCTACTAGGGGGGTCAACGATGACAGATACGCAGTATTTT. The encoded protein is CASSLLLGGSTMTDTQYF.

This clonotype was counted at least ten times. J is TRBJ2-5 and V is TRBV29-1; TRBD2 matches at 7 bases. The V segment lost 3 bases and the J segment 7 bases; nucleotides outside the gene matches: 8. The CDR3 is 13 residues long. CDR1 SQVTM and CDR2 ANQGSEA come from the germline V gene. In DNA form, the CDR3 reads TGCAGCGTTGATTACGGGGGGATCGGGACCCAGTACTTC. As protein: CSVDYGGIGTQYF.

The table lists this clonotype with a few counts. The rearrangement joins TRBV12-3 or TRBV12-4 to TRBJ1-6; D remains unclear. CDR3 length equals 15 residues. The ends were cut back, 1 base at V and 4 bases at J, with 8 bases in the middle. Written as DNA, the CDR3 is TGTGCCAGCAGTTTAGGCCGGGGTTATAATTCACCCCTCCACTTT. Protein: CASSLGRGYNSPLHF.

This clonotype was detected only a few times. The chain carries TRBV30 and TRBJ2-1, with D possibly TRBD2 on 5 matching bases. Trimming removed 4 bases from V and 2 bases from J, with 18 bases in between. The CDR3 has 16 residues. Germline loops: CDR1 GTSNPN, CDR2 SVGIG (reference sequence). The CDR3 here is CAWKGLERATYNEQFF. The CDR3 DNA reads as TGTGCCTGGAAAGGTTTGGAGAGGGCTACCTACAATGAGCAGTTCTTC.

This clonotype was recorded a few times. The chain links TRBV6-2 or TRBV6-3 to TRBJ2-7; 15 bases are a match to TRBD2. The length of the CDR3 is 17 residues. Germline CDR1 reads MNHEY; CDR2 reads SVGEGT. The V gene end was trimmed by 2 bases and the J gene end by 1 base; junction bases not matched to a gene: 3. The CDR3 here is CASSYPGLAGGSYEQYF. Here the CDR3 DNA reads TGTGCCAGCAGTTACCCGGGACTAGCGGGGGGTTCCTACGAGCAGTACTTC.

This clonotype was detected a few times. The chain couples TRBV30 to TRBJ1-1; maybe TRBD1 (5 bases). V lost 0 bases, J lost 1 base, and 12 bases lay in between. From germline, CDR1 is GTSNPN and CDR2 SVGIG (reference sequence). This CDR3 spans 15 amino acids. The CDR3 region has the DNA TGTGCCTGGAGTGTAGGCGCAGGGCGGAACACTGAAGCTTTCTTT. Translating gives CAWSVGAGRNTEAFF.

This clonotype came up many times. The V gene is TRBV7-2, the J gene TRBJ2-5; the match to TRBD2 covers 10 bases. V lost 0 bases and J lost 9; bases outside the gene matches: 7. The germline gives CDR1 SGHTA, CDR2 FQGNSA. The CDR3 covers 15 residues. CDR3 in amino acids: CASSLARTSGDAQYF. The CDR3 region has the DNA TGTGCCAGCAGCTTAGCAAGGACTAGCGGAGATGCCCAGTACTTC.

In its sample, this clonotype was seen many times. The chain is built from TRBV12-3 or TRBV12-4 and TRBJ2-1; TRBD2 agrees at 7 bases. The CDR3 extends over 14 amino acids. With V trimmed by 10 bases and J by 8 bases, 14 bases remained unmatched. The CDR3 sequence: CATRDPLAGHEQFF. CDR3 DNA: TGTGCCACCCGAGACCCCTTAGCGGGTCATGAGCAGTTCTTC.

This chain links TRBV3-1 with TRBJ2-1; tentative D call: TRBD2 (6 bases). From germline, CDR1 is LGHDT and CDR2 YNNKEL (reference sequence). V lost 2 bases, J lost 5 bases, and 13 bases lay in between. This CDR3 has 15 amino acids. This CDR3 reads CASSQPGLNHNEQFF. The CDR3, as DNA: TGTGCCAGCAGCCAACCGGGACTCAATCACAATGAGCAGTTCTTC.

Ten or more counts support this clonotype. V usage is TRBV7-9 and J usage is TRBJ2-7; 8 positions agree with TRBD1. V shed 6 bases and J 2 bases; nucleotides not matched to a gene: 6. CDR1 SEHNR and CDR2 FQNEAQ come from the germline V gene (reference sequence). The CDR3 runs to 14 residues. Here the CDR3 reads CASRPGTGPYEQYF. The CDR3 coding sequence is TGTGCCAGCAGACCCGGGACAGGACCCTACGAGCAGTACTTC.

Many counts were recorded for this clonotype. V is TRBV12-3 or TRBV12-4 and J is TRBJ2-1, with 9 bases fitting TRBD2. V shed 3 bases, J shed 7 bases, and the junction held 4 bases outside the gene matches. The CDR3 is 14 amino acids. The DNA for the CDR3 is TGTGCCAGCAGTTTGGCGGGAGGGCCAAATGAGCAGTTCTTC. Translating gives CASSLAGGPNEQFF.

In its sample, this clonotype was seen many times. V and J are TRBV10-3 and TRBJ2-5; no firm D call. This CDR3 spans 12 amino acids. CDR1 ENHRY and CDR2 SYGVKD come from the germline V gene. Trimming took 0 bases from V and 3 from J, leaving 2 bases between them. CDR3 coding DNA: TGTGCCATCAGTGAGTCTAAAGAGACCCAGTACTTC. This sequence encodes CAISESKETQYF.

The rearrangement uses TRBV12-3 or TRBV12-4 and TRBJ1-6, with a tentative D call TRBD1 (6 bases). This CDR3 is built from 11 residues. Trimming took off 6 bases at V and 13 bases at J, with 10 bases between the two ends. The CDR3 loop is CASRVGGPLHF. CDR3 nucleotides: TGTGCCAGCAGGGTAGGGGGGCCCCTCCACTTT.

This clonotype has a count of ten or more. This sequence joins TRBV5-4 and TRBJ2-7, with 7 bases lining up with TRBD1. The CDR3 spans 15 residues. V was pared by 4 bases and J by 0 bases, with 7 bases of the junction left unmatched. Germline values: CDR1 SGHNT, CDR2 YYREEE (reference sequence). Written as DNA, the CDR3 is TGTGCCAGCAGCCTCGGGACAGCCCTCTCCTACGAGCAGTACTTC. This encodes CASSLGTALSYEQYF.

J is TRBJ2-1 and V is TRBV7-2; perhaps TRBD1 as D (6 bases). The CDR3 extends over 16 amino acids. The germline CDR1 and CDR2 sequences are SGHTA and FQGNSA. The germline V and J ends were trimmed by 5 bases and 2 bases, with 16 bases remaining between them. CDR3 coding DNA: TGTGCCAGCAGCACCCAAGGGGGTCTAGCCTACAATGAGCAGTTCTTC. It translates to CASSTQGGLAYNEQFF.

This clonotype has just a few counts. The V gene is TRBV5-1, the J gene TRBJ1-6, with D uncertain. CDR1 and CDR2 from the germline V gene are SGHRS and YFSETQ. Trimming pared 0 bases from V and 10 bases from J, leaving 17 bases between. This CDR3 spans 16 amino acids. The CDR3 DNA follows: TGCGCCAGCAGCTTGGTCCTTGGAGAGTTGGGCTCACCCCTCCACTTT. Its protein is CASSLVLGELGSPLHF.

This clonotype has a handful of counts. The chain links TRBV7-9 to TRBJ1-1; D uncertain. Germline assignment: CDR1 SEHNR and CDR2 FQNEAQ (reference sequence). V dropped 5 bases and J dropped 6 bases, with 13 bases sitting between them. The CDR3 covers 13 residues. CDR3 region: CASSLDPGPEAFF. The CDR3 DNA reads as TGTGCCAGCAGCCTCGATCCAGGTCCTGAAGCTTTCTTT.

The chain has TRBV7-2 and TRBJ2-5, with D perhaps TRBD1 (6 bases). Germline-derived CDR1 and CDR2 are SGHTA and FQGNSA. Trimming left V 1 base short and J 3 bases short, with 9 bases between. The CDR3 sequence is 14 residues long. CDR3 amino acids: CASSLVRQEETQYF. CDR3 DNA: TGTGCCAGCAGCTTAGTGCGACAGGAAGAGACCCAGTACTTC.

This chain joins TRBV6-1 and TRBJ2-2, with a possible D match to TRBD1 (5 bases). With 4 bases removed from V and 0 bases from J, the gap between germline ends came to 15 bases. The CDR3 extends over 17 amino acids. Germline values: CDR1 MNHNS, CDR2 SASEGT. The CDR3 DNA follows: TGTGCCAGCAGTGGGCCCCAGGGCCGCACGAACACCGGGGAGCTGTTTTTT. It translates to CASSGPQGRTNTGELFF.

In this sample, this clonotype turned up a few times. The gene calls are TRBV29-1 and TRBJ2-1, with TRBD2 matching 8 bases. CDR3 size: 14 residues. Germline CDR1 is SQVTM and CDR2 is ANQGSEA. V was pared by 7 bases and J by 1 base, with 6 bases of the junction left unmatched. The CDR3, as DNA: TGCAGCGGGGAGACTAGCGTTTCCTACAATGAGCAGTTCTTC. Translated, it gives CSGETSVSYNEQFF.

This clonotype was seen a few times. The chain combines TRBV20-1 with TRBJ2-1, with 7 bases aligning to TRBD2. This CDR3 has 16 amino acids. With 1 base clipped from V and 8 bases from J, the junction kept 14 bases outside the gene matches. Germline lookup yields CDR1 DFQATT and CDR2 SNEGSKA (reference sequence). The CDR3 DNA reads as TGCAGTGCTAGAGCCCGGGGGAGGGCGGTTTCGGATGAGCAGTTCTTC. Protein product: CSARARGRAVSDEQFF.

This clonotype was found a few times. The chain recombines TRBV28 with TRBJ2-3, with D maybe TRBD2 (5 bases). The CDR3 consists of 15 residues. In germline, CDR1 is MDHEN, CDR2 SYDVKM. Trimming took 4 bases from V and 8 from J, leaving 19 bases between them. The CDR3 protein is CASSSREGHFGTQYF. Here the CDR3 DNA reads TGTGCCAGCAGTTCCCGCGAGGGTCATTTTGGTACGCAGTATTTT.

The rearrangement links TRBV7-9 to TRBJ2-1; D is possibly TRBD2 (6 bases). The CDR3 sequence is 12 residues long. Germline loops: CDR1 SEHNR, CDR2 FQNEAQ (reference sequence). The germline V and J ends were trimmed by 5 bases and 11 bases, with 13 bases remaining between them. DNA of the CDR3: TGTGCCAGCAGCCCTATCGGGACTCAGCAGTTCTTC. As protein: CASSPIGTQQFF.

V is TRBV20-1 and J is TRBJ1-2, with D perhaps TRBD1 (5 bases). CDR3 length: 15 residues. Trimming cost V 1 base and J 6 bases, with 18 bases left between them. The V gene's germline CDR1 is DFQATT and CDR2 SNEGSKA (reference sequence). CDR3 DNA: TGCAGTGCTAGAGCGGATGGGGACGGTGGAGATGGCTACACCTTC. It yields the protein CSARADGDGGDGYTF.

This clonotype was observed a handful of times. V gene TRBV4-2 combines with J gene TRBJ2-7; D is unresolved. V shed 3 bases and J shed 5 bases, with 14 bases lying between them. Per germline, CDR1 LGHNA and CDR2 YNFKEQ. This CDR3 region has 14 residues. CDR3 sequence reads: CASSQPGPDHEQYF. The DNA for the CDR3 is TGTGCCAGCAGCCAGCCCGGACCTGACCACGAGCAGTACTTC.

This rearrangement joins TRBV6-1 to TRBJ1-6, with 8 bases aligning to TRBD1. CDR3 length: 15 amino acids. Germline CDR1 MNHNS, CDR2 SASEGT. Trimming at V came to 6 bases and at J to 7 bases, leaving 8 bases not matched to a gene. The CDR3 region has the DNA TGTGCCAGCAGCCCCGGGACAGGCGTAAATTCACCCCTCCACTTT. Residues: CASSPGTGVNSPLHF.

Notes on this clonotype: Because it lacks the conserved phenylalanine or tryptophan at the end, this CDR3 is likely a read error. The chain carries TRBV6-5 and TRBJ1-5; D possibly corresponds to TRBD1 (6 bases). This CDR3 comprises 17 residues. CDR1 MNHEY and CDR2 SVGAGI come from the germline V gene. V lost 2 bases and J 3 bases, leaving 17 bases between the germline ends. The CDR3 loop is CASSYSRMGATNQPQHI. Written as DNA, the CDR3 is TGTGCCAGCAGTTACAGCAGAATGGGGGCAACCAATCAGCCCCAGCATATT.